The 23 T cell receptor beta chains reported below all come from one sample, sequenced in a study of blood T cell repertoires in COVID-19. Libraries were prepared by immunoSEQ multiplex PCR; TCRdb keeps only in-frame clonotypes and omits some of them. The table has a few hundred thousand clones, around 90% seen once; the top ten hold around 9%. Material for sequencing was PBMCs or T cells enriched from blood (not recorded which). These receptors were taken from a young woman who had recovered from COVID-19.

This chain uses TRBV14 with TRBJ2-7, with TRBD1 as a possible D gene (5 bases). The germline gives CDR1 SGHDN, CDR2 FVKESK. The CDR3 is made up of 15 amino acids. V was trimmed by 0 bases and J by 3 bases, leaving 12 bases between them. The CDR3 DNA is TGTGCCAGCAGCCAAGATCCCCCAGGGTACTACGAGCAGTACTTC. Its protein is CASSQDPPGYYEQYF.

In DNA form, the CDR3 reads TGTGCCAGCAGCTCCCCTAGCGGGCCCTACAATGAGCAGTTCTTC. Protein sequence: CASSSPSGPYNEQFF. The J gene is TRBJ2-1, the V gene TRBV5-5, with 8 bases lining up with TRBD2. The CDR3 totals 15 residues. Per germline, CDR1 SGHKS and CDR2 YYEKEE (reference sequence). The J segment lost 2 bases and the V segment lost 3 bases, leaving 4 bases of the junction unmatched.

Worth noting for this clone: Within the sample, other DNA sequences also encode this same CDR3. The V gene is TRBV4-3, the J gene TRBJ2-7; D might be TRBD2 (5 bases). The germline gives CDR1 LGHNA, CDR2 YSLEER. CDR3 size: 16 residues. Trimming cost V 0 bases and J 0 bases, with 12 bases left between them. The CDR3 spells CASSQDRGSSSYEQYF. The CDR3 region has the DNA TGCGCCAGCAGCCAAGATCGAGGGTCTAGCTCCTACGAGCAGTACTTC.

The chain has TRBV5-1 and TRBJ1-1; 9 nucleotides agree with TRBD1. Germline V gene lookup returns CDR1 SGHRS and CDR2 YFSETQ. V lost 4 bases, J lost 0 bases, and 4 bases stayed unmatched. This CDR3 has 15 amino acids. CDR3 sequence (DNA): TGCGCCAGCAGCCCGGGACAGGGCTTGAACACTGAAGCTTTCTTT. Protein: CASSPGQGLNTEAFF.

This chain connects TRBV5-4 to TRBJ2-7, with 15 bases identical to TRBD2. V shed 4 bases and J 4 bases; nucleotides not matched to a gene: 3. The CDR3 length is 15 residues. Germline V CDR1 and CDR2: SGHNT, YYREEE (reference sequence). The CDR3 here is CASSAGTSGGYEQYF. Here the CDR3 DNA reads TGTGCCAGCAGCGCCGGGACTAGCGGGGGGTACGAGCAGTACTTC.

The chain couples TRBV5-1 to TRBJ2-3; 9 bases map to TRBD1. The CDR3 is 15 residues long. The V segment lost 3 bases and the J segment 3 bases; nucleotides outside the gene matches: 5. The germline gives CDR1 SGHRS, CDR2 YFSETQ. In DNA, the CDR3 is TGCGCCAGCAGCTCGGACAGGGGAAGTACAGATACGCAGTATTTT. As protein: CASSSDRGSTDTQYF.

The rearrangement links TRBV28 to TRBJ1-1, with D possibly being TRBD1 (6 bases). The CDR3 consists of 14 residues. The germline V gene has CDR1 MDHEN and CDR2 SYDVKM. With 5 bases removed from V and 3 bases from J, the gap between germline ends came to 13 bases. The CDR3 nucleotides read TGTGCCAGCAGTCCGTCGGGGGGGCACACTGAAGCTTTCTTT. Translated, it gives CASSPSGGHTEAFF.

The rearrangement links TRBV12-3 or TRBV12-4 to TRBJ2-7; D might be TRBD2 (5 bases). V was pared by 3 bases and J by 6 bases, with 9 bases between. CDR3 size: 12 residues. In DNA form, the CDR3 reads TGTGCCAGCAGTTTGGAGGTGTCCGAGCAGTACTTC. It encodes CASSLEVSEQYF.

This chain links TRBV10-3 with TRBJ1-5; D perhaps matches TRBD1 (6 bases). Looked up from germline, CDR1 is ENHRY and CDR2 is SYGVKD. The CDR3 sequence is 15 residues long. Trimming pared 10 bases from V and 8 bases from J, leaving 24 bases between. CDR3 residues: CATADDRYLGKPQHF. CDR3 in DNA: TGTGCCACCGCCGACGACAGGTACCTGGGGAAGCCCCAGCATTTT.

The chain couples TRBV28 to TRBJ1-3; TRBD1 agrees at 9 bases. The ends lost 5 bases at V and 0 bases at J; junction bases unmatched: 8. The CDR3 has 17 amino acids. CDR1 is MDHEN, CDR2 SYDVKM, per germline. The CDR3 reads CASSDQGTGFSGNTIYF. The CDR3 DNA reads TGTGCCAGCAGTGATCAGGGGACAGGGTTCTCTGGAAACACCATATATTTT.

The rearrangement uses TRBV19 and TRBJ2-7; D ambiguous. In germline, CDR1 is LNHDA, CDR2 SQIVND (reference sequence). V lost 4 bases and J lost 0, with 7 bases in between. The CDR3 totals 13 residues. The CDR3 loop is CASSTLGSYEQYF. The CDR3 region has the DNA TGTGCCAGTAGTACCCTAGGCTCCTACGAGCAGTACTTC.

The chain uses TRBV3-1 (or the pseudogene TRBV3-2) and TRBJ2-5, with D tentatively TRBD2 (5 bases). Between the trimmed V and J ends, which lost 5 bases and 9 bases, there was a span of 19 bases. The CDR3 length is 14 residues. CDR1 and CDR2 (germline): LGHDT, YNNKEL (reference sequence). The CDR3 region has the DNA TGTGCCAGCAGCTCCGGACTCCTAGTGTCGGCCCAGTACTTC. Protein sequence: CASSSGLLVSAQYF.

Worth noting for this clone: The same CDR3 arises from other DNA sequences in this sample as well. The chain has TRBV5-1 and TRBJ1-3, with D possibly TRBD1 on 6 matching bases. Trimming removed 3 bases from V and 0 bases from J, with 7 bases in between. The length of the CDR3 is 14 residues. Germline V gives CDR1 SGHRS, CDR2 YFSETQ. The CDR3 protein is CASSSDSSGNTIYF. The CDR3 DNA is TGCGCCAGCAGCTCGGACAGCTCTGGAAACACCATATATTTT.

Here the CDR3 DNA reads TGTGCCACCAGTGATCCAGGGGGAGCTGGGGCCAACGTCCTGACTTTC. This gives the protein CATSDPGGAGANVLTF. The rearrangement joins TRBV24-1 to TRBJ2-6, with 7 bases that match TRBD1. This CDR3 contains 16 residues. Germline-derived CDR1 and CDR2 are KGHDR and SFDVKD. V shed 3 bases and J 2 bases; nucleotides not matched to a gene: 3.

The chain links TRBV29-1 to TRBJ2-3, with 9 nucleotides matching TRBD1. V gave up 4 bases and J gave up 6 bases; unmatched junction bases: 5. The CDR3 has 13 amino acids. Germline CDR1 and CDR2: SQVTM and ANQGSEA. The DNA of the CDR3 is TGCAGCGTTGGAGGACAGGGGAGGGATACGCAGTATTTT. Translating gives CSVGGQGRDTQYF.

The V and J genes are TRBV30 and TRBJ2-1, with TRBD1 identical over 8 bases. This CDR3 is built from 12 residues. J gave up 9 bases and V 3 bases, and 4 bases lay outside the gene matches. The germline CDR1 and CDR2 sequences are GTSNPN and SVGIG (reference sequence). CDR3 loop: CAWRGTGGEQFF. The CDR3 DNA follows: TGTGCCTGGAGGGGGACAGGTGGTGAGCAGTTCTTC. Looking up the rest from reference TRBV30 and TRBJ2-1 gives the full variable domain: SQTIHQWPATLVQPVGSPLSLECTVEGTSNPNLYWYRQAAGRGLQLLFYSVGIGQISSEVPQNLSASRPQDRQFILSSKKLLLSDSGFYLCAWRGTGGEQFFGPGTRLTVL.

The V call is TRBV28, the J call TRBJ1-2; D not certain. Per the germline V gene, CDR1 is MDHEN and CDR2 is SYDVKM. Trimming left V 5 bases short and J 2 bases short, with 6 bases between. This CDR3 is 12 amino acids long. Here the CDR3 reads CASSGVNYGYTF. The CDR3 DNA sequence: TGTGCCAGCAGTGGAGTCAACTATGGCTACACCTTC.

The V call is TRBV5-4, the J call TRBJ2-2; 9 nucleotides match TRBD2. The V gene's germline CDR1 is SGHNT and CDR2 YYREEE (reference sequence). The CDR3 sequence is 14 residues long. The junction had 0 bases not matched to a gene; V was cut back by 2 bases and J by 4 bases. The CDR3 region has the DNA TGTGCCAGCAGCTTAGCGGGGGGCACCGGGGAGCTGTTTTTT. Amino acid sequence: CASSLAGGTGELFF.

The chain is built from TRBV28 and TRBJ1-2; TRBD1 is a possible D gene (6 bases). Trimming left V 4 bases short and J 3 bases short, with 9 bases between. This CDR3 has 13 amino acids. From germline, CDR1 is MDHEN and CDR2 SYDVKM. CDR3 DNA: TGTGCCAGCAGTTACCGACAGGACTATGGCTACACCTTC. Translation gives CASSYRQDYGYTF.

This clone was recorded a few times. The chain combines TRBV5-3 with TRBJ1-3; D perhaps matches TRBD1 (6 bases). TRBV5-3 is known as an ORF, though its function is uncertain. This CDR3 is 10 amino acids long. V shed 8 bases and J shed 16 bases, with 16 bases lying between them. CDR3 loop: CASQNTGSYF. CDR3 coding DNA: TGTGCCAGCCAAAACACAGGGTCCTATTTT.

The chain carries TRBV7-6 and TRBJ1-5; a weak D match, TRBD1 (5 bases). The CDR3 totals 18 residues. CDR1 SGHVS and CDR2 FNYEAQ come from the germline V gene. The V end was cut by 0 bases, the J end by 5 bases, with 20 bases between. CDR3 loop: CASSLAVGGVGEDQPQHF. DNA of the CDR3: TGTGCCAGCAGCTTAGCGGTCGGGGGGGTTGGCGAAGATCAGCCCCAGCATTTT.

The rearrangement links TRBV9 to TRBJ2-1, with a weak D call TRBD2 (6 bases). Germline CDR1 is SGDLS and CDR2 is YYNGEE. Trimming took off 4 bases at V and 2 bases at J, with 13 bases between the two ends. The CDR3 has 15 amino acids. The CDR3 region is CASSLRGQPYNEQFF. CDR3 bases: TGTGCCAGCAGCCTGCGGGGTCAGCCCTACAATGAGCAGTTCTTC. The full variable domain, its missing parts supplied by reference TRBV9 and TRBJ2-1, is DSGVTQTPKHLITATGQRVTLRCSPRSGDLSVYWYQQSLDQGLQFLIQYYNGEERAKGNILERFSAQQFPDLHSELNLSSLELGDSALYFCASSLRGQPYNEQFFGPGTRLTVL.

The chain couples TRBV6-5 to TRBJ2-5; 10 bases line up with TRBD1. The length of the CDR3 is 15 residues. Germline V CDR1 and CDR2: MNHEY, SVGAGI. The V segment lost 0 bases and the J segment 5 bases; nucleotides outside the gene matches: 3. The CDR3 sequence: CASSYSTGGPETQYF. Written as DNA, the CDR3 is TGTGCCAGCAGTTACTCGACAGGGGGCCCGGAGACCCAGTACTTC.